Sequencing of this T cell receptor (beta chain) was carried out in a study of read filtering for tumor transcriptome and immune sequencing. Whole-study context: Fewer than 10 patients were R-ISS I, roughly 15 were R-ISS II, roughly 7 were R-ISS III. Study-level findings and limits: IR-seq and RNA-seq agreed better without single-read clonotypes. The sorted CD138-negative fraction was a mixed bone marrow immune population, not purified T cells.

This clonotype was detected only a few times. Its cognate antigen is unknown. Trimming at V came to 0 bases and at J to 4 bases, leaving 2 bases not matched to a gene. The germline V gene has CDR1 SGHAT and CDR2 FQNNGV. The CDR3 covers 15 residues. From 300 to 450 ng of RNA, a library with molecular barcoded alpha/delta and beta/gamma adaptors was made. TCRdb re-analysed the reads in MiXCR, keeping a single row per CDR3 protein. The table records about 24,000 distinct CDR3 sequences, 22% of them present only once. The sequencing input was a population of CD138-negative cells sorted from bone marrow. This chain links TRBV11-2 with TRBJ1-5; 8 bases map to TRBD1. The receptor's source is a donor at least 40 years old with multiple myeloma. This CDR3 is CASSLETGENQPQHF. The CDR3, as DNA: TGTGCCAGCAGCTTAGAGACAGGGGAGAATCAGCCCCAGCATTTT.